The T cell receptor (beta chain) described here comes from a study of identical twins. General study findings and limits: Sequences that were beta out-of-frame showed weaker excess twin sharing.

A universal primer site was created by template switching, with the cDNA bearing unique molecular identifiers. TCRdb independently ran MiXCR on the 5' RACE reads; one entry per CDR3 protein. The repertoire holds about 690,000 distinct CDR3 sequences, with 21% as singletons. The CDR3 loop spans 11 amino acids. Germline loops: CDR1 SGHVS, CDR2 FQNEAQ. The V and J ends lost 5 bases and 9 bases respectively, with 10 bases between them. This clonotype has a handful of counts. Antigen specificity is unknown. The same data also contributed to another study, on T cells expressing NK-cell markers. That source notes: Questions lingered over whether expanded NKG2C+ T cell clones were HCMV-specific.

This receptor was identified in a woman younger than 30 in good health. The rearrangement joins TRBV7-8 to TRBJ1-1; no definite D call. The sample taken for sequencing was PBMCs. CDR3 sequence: CASSRISQAFF. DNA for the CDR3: TGTGCCAGCAGCCGCATCTCTCAAGCTTTCTTT. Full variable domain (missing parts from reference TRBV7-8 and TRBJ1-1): GAGVSQSPRYKVAKRGQDVALRCDPISGHVSLFWYQQALGQGPEFLTYFQNEAQLDKSGLPSDRFFAERPEGSVSTLKIQRTQQEDSAVYLCASSRISQAFFGQGTRLTVV.